This TCR beta chain emerged from a study of monozygotic twins with inflammatory bowel disease. Collection yielded approximately 2.5 ml of blood per donor. General study points: Heterogeneous immunosuppressive treatment regimens may have introduced variability into patient repertoires.

The authors ran two nested PCRs of 16 and 9 cycles on TCRalpha and TCRbeta cDNA. From its re-call of the 5' RACE reads, TCRdb lists each CDR3 protein once, without DNA. This repertoire comprises under 200,000 distinct CDR3 sequences; its ten largest clones make up approximately 3%. Remarks on this clonotype: As yet, its antigen is unknown.

The CDR3 runs 13 residues. CDR1 SGHDN and CDR2 FVKESK come from the germline V gene. This clonotype originated in a human donor with ulcerative colitis or Crohn's disease, or a healthy co-twin of an affected twin (not recorded which). The rearrangement uses TRBV14 and TRBJ1-5; the TRBD1 assignment by TCRdb is unverifiable without DNA. Material: blood. CDR3 residues: CASSQGVNQPQHF.